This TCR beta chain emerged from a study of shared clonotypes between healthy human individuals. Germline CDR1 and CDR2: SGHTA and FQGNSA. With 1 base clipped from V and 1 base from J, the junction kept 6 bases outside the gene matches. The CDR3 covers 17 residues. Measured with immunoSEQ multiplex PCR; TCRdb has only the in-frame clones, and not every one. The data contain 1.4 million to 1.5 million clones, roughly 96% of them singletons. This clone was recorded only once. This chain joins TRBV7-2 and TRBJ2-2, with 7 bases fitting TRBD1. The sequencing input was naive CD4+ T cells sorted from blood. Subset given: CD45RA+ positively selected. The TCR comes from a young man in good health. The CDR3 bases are TGTGCCAGCAGCTTAGGAGGGGGCAGGGTGAACACCGGGGAGCTGTTTTTT. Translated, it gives CASSLGGGRVNTGELFF.